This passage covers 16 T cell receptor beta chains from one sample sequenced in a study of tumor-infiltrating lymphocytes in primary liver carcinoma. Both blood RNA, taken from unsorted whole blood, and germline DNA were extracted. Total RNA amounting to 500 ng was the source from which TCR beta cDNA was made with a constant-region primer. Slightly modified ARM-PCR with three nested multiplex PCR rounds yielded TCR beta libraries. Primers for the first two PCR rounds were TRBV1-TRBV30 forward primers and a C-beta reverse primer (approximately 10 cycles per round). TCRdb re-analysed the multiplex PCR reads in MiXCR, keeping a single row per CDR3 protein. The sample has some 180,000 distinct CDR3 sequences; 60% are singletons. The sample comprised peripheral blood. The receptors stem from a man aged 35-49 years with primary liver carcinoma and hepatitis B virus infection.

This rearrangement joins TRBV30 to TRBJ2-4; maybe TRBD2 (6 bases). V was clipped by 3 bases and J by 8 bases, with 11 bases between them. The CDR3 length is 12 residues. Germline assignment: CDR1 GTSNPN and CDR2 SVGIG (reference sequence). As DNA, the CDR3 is TGTGCCTGGAGCTCCCCGGGGGACATTCAGTACTTC. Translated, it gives CAWSSPGDIQYF.

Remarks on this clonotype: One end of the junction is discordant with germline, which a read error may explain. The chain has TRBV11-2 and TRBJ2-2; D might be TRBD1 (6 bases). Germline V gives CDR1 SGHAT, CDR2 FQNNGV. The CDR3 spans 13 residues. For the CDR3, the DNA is TGTGCCAGCAGCACCAACAGGGCCGGGCAGCTGTTTTTC. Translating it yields CASSTNRAGQLFF.

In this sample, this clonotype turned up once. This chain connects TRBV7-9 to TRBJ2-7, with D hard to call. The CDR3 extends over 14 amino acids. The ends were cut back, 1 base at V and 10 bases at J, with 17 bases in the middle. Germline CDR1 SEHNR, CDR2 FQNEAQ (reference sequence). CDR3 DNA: TGTGCCAGCAGCTTAGATTTTGGAGTTCCGAGACAGTACTTC. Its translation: CASSLDFGVPRQYF.

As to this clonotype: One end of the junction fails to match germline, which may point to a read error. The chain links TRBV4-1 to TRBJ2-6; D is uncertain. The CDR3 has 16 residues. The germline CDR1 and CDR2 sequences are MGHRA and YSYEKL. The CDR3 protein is CAGSQDGYSVANVLTF. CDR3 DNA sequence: TGCGCCGGCAGCCAAGATGGGTACTCTGTGGCCAACGTCCTGACTTTC.

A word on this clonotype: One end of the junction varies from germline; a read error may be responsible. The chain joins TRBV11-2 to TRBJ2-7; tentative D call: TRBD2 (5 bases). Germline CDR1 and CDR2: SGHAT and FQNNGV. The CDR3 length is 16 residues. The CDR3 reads CASSQDSEAFSYEQYF. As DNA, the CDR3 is TGCGCCAGCAGCCAAGACTCGGAGGCCTTCTCCTACGAGCAGTACTTT.

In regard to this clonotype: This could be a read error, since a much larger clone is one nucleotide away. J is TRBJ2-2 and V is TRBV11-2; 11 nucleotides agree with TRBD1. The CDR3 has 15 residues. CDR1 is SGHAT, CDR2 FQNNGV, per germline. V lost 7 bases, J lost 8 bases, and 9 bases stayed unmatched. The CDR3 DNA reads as TGTGCCAGCAACCTGGACAGGGGGCTCGCGGGGGAGCTGTTTTTT. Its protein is CASNLDRGLAGELFF.

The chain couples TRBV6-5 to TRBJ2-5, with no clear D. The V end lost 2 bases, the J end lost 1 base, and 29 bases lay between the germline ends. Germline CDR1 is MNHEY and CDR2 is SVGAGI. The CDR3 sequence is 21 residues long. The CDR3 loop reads CASSYRSYSYTGPEGQETQYF. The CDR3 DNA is TGTGCCAGCAGTTACCGGTCTTATTCTTATACTGGCCCGGAAGGCCAAGAGACCCAGTACTTC.

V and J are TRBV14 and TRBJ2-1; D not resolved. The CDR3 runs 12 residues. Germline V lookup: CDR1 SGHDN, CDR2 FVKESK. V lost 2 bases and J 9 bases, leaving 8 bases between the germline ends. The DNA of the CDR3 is TGTGCCAGCAGCCAATCGGGCTTTGAGCAGTTCTTC. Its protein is CASSQSGFEQFF.

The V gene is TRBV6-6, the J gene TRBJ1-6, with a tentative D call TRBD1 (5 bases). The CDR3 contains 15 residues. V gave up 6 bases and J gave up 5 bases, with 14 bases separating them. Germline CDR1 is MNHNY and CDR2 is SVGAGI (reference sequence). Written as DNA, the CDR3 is TGTGCCAGCAGCATCAGGGAGGACGATAATTCACCCCTCCACTTT. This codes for CASSIREDDNSPLHF.

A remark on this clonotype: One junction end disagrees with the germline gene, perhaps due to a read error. CDR3 bases: TGTGCCTGCAGCCCGTTACGGGGATCGCCAACTAATGGAAAACTGTTTTTT. Amino acid sequence: CACSPLRGSPTNGKLFF. V and J are TRBV11-2 and TRBJ1-4; D gene uncertain. Germline values: CDR1 SGHAT, CDR2 FQNNGV. The CDR3 covers 17 residues.

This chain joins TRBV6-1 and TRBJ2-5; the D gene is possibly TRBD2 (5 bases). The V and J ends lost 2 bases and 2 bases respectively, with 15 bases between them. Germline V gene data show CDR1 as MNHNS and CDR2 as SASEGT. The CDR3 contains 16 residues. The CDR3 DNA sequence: TGTGCCAGCAGTGAACATCCTAGCAGCCCACAAGAGACCCAGTACTTC. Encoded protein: CASSEHPSSPQETQYF.

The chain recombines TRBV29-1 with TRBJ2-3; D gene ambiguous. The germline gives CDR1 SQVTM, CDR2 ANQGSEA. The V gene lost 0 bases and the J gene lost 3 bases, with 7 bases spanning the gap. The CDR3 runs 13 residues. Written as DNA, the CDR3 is TGCAGCGTTGAAGATCAGGTTACAGATACGCAGTATTTT. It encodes CSVEDQVTDTQYF.

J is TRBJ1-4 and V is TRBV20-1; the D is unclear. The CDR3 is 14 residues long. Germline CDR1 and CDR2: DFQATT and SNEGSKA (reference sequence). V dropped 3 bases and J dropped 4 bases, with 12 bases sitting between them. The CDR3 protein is CSASSQPVNEKLFF. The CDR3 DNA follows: TGCAGTGCTAGCTCGCAGCCCGTTAATGAAAAACTGTTTTTT.

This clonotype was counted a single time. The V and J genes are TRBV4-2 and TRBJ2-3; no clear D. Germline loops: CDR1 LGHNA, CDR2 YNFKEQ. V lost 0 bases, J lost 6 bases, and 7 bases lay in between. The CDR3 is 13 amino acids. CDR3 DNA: TGTGCCAGCAGCCAAGATCGTCAGGATACGCAGTATTTT. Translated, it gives CASSQDRQDTQYF.

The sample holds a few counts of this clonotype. The CDR3 coding sequence is TGCAGCGTTGACAGAGGGACAGGGACGTACACAGATACGCAGTATTTT. Translation: CSVDRGTGTYTDTQYF. This chain joins TRBV29-1 and TRBJ2-3; 9 nucleotides line up with TRBD1. This CDR3 has 16 amino acids. Germline V gene sequence: CDR1 SQVTM, CDR2 ANQGSEA. V shed 3 bases and J 2 bases; nucleotides not matched to a gene: 9.

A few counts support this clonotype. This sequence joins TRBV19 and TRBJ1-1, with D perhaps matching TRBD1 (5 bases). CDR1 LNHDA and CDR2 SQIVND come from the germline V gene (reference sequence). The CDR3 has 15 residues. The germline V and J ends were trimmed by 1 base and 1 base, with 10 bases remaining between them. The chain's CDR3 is CASSIGGRENTEAFF. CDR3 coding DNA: TGTGCCAGTAGTATAGGTGGCAGGGAGAACACTGAAGCTTTCTTT.